The entry below describes one T cell receptor (beta chain). Method: immunoSEQ multiplex PCR; TCRdb's copy keeps in-frame clones and lacks some. This sample carries more than 110,000 clones, around nine tenths of them seen once, and the ten largest clones take 3.5% to 5.5%. This entry is derived from a study of blood T cell repertoires in COVID-19. Across the whole study: From T cells, B-cell-depleted T cells, or PBMCs came the material, which was cDNA or gDNA.

The CDR3 covers 16 residues. V lost 0 bases, J lost 1 base, and 15 bases lay in between. Germline V gives CDR1 SQVTM, CDR2 ANQGSEA. Material: peripheral blood. This chain connects TRBV29-1 to TRBJ1-1; tentative D call: TRBD1 (5 bases). The clonotype was recovered from a woman in her thirties or forties with acute or convalescent COVID-19. The CDR3 reads CSVEDRGDGGNTEAFF. CDR3 sequence (DNA): TGCAGCGTTGAAGATCGGGGGGACGGTGGGAACACTGAAGCTTTCTTT.